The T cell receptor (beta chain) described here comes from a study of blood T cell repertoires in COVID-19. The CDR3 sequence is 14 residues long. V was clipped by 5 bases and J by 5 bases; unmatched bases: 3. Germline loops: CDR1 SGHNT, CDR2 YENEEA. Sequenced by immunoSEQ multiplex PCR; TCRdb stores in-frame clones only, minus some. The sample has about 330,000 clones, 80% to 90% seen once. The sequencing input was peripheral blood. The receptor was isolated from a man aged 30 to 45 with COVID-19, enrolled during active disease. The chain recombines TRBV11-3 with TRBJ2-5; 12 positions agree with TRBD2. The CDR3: CASSPGTSGETQYF. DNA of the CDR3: TGTGCCAGCAGCCCTGGGACTAGCGGGGAGACCCAGTACTTC.